These 18 T cell receptor beta chains came from one sample sequenced in a study of blood T cell repertoires in COVID-19. Generated by immunoSEQ multiplex PCR, the TCRdb table keeps only in-frame clones and is missing some. Altogether around 80,000 clones are present, about four fifths being singletons, with the ten largest covering 9% to 10%. The sample taken for sequencing was peripheral blood. These receptors all stem from a human donor in a cohort sampled during active COVID-19.

The chain has TRBV7-9 and TRBJ1-2, with D possibly being TRBD1 (6 bases). This CDR3 is built from 12 residues. From germline, CDR1 is SEHNR and CDR2 FQNEAQ (reference sequence). Trimming stripped 3 bases from V and 8 bases from J, with 10 bases between. The CDR3 sequence is CASSFGGQGYTF. The CDR3 nucleotides read TGTGCCAGCAGCTTCGGCGGACAGGGCTACACCTTC. Full variable domain (outside the CDR3, taken from reference TRBV7-9 and TRBJ1-2): DTGVSQNPRHKITKRGQNVTFRCDPISEHNRLYWYRQTLGQGPEFLTYFQNEAQLEKSRLLSDRFSAERPKGSFSTLEIQRTEQGDSAMYLCASSFGGQGYTFGSGTRLTVV.

This clone has only a few counts. CDR3 in amino acids: CASRGGAGTGELFF. In DNA form, the CDR3 reads TGTGCCAGTAGAGGGGGGGCCGGCACCGGGGAGCTGTTTTTT. This sequence joins TRBV19 and TRBJ2-2; a weak D match, TRBD2 (7 bases). With 6 bases removed from V and 4 bases from J, the gap between germline ends came to 12 bases. Germline V lookup: CDR1 LNHDA, CDR2 SQIVND (reference sequence). This CDR3 has 14 amino acids.

V gene TRBV3-1 (or the pseudogene TRBV3-2) combines with J gene TRBJ1-1; D perhaps matches TRBD1 (6 bases). The ends were cut back, 0 bases at V and 1 base at J, with 18 bases in the middle. This CDR3 region has 18 residues. CDR1 LGHDT and CDR2 YNNKEL come from the germline V gene (reference sequence). The CDR3 here is CASSQDPANRVRNTEAFF. CDR3 DNA sequence: TGTGCCAGCAGCCAAGATCCCGCGAACAGGGTCAGGAACACTGAAGCTTTCTTT.

V usage is TRBV3-1 (or the pseudogene TRBV3-2) and J usage is TRBJ2-7, with 9 bases identical to TRBD2. Germline V lookup: CDR1 LGHDT, CDR2 YNNKEL (reference sequence). The CDR3 is 15 amino acids. J lost 2 bases, V lost 4 bases, and 6 bases had no gene match. The CDR3 spells CASSPWSGRPYEQYF. CDR3 DNA sequence: TGTGCCAGCAGCCCCTGGAGCGGGAGGCCCTACGAGCAGTACTTC.

CDR3 sequence reads: CASSERKATGPSLAFF. Written as DNA, the CDR3 is TGTGCCAGCAGTGAAAGGAAAGCGACAGGCCCGAGTTTGGCTTTCTTT. The rearrangement links TRBV6-1 to TRBJ1-1, with a possible D match to TRBD1 (6 bases). The CDR3 runs 16 residues. CDR1 is MNHNS and CDR2 is SASEGT in the germline V gene. V shed 2 bases and J shed 11 bases, with 24 bases lying between them.

The V gene is TRBV30, the J gene TRBJ1-3, with a weak D call TRBD1 (6 bases). V shed 0 bases and J shed 1 base, with 10 bases lying between them. CDR1 and CDR2 from the germline V gene are GTSNPN and SVGIG (reference sequence). The CDR3 consists of 15 residues. Here the CDR3 DNA reads TGTGCCTGGAGTGTAAACAGGGCGTCTGGAAACACCATATATTTT. It translates to CAWSVNRASGNTIYF.

The chain combines TRBV2 with TRBJ1-4; TRBD1 aligns across 9 bases. The CDR3 contains 15 residues. Germline trimming cut 6 bases from V and 4 bases from J; bases unmatched to any gene: 6. Germline CDR1 SNHLY, CDR2 FYNNEI. This chain's CDR3 is CASSRTGGNNEKLFF. The CDR3 bases are TGTGCCAGCAGCCGAACAGGGGGCAATAATGAAAAACTGTTTTTT.

The chain is built from TRBV28 and TRBJ2-7; TRBD1 matches 7 bases. This CDR3 is built from 12 residues. CDR1 is MDHEN and CDR2 is SYDVKM in the germline V gene. The CDR3 nucleotides read TGTGCAACCTGGGACAGCTCCTACGAGCAGTACTTC. Translating gives CATWDSSYEQYF.

The chain couples TRBV28 to TRBJ2-1, with 8 bases aligning to TRBD1. With 5 bases clipped from V and 5 bases from J, the junction kept 2 bases outside the gene matches. Germline CDR1 MDHEN, CDR2 SYDVKM. The CDR3 covers 13 residues. CDR3 sequence (DNA): TGTGCCAGCAGTGGGACAGGTCACAATGAGCAGTTCTTC. Residues: CASSGTGHNEQFF.

In this sample, this clone turned up once. This chain links TRBV5-1 with TRBJ2-3; D is uncertain. The CDR3 is 15 amino acids. V was pared by 2 bases and J by 4 bases, with 14 bases between. From germline, CDR1 is SGHRS and CDR2 YFSETQ. In DNA form, the CDR3 reads TGCGCCAGCAGCTTAGACTCAGACCTCGCAGATACGCAGTATTTT. This codes for CASSLDSDLADTQYF. Drawing the rest from reference TRBV5-1 and TRBJ2-3, the complete variable domain is KAGVTQTPRYLIKTRGQQVTLSCSPISGHRSVSWYQQTPGQGLQFLFEYFSETQRNKGNFPGRFSGRQFSNSRSEMNVSTLELGDSALYLCASSLDSDLADTQYFGPGTRLTVL.

This sequence joins TRBV27 and TRBJ2-5; 8 nucleotides line up with TRBD2. The junction had 10 bases not matched to a gene; V was cut back by 3 bases and J by 4 bases. There are 16 residues in the CDR3. CDR1 and CDR2 (germline): MNHEY, SMNVEV (reference sequence). The CDR3 nucleotides read TGTGCCAGCAGTTTCGACGTCGGGAGGGCTAGAGAGACCCAGTACTTC. Its translation: CASSFDVGRARETQYF.

The genes are TRBV6-1 and TRBJ2-6, with D tentatively TRBD1 (5 bases). V was shortened by 2 bases and J by 0 bases, with 14 bases between the two germline ends. CDR3 length: 18 amino acids. CDR1 is MNHNS and CDR2 is SASEGT in the germline V gene. The CDR3 reads CASSEKGSGRSGANVLTF. Written as DNA, the CDR3 is TGTGCCAGCAGTGAAAAGGGGTCAGGGCGCTCTGGGGCCAACGTCCTGACTTTC.

The chain links TRBV3-1 (or the pseudogene TRBV3-2) to TRBJ2-1; D gene unclear. The ends were cut back, 4 bases at V and 2 bases at J, with 15 bases in the middle. CDR1 and CDR2 from the germline V gene are LGHDT and YNNKEL (reference sequence). The CDR3 contains 16 residues. The CDR3 sequence is CASSRRGVTPYNEQFF. The DNA for the CDR3 is TGTGCCAGCAGCCGGCGCGGCGTTACCCCCTACAATGAGCAGTTCTTC.

J is TRBJ2-1 and V is TRBV30; a possible D gene is TRBD2 (5 bases). Germline lookup yields CDR1 GTSNPN and CDR2 SVGIG (reference sequence). The V end lost 1 base, the J end lost 9 bases, and 7 bases lay between the germline ends. This CDR3 region has 11 residues. As DNA, the CDR3 is TGTGCCTGGAGTGCCAGCGGTGAGCAGTTCTTC. It is translated as CAWSASGEQFF.

The rearrangement links TRBV7-3 to TRBJ2-1, with D perhaps matching TRBD2 (5 bases). This CDR3 is built from 15 residues. With 3 bases removed from V and 0 bases from J, the gap between germline ends came to 9 bases. The germline V gene has CDR1 SGHTA and CDR2 FQGTGA. The CDR3 region has the DNA TGTGCCAGCAGCTTGGTGGGGAGCTCCTACAATGAGCAGTTCTTC. Its protein is CASSLVGSSYNEQFF.

CDR3 sequence reads: CAWTPSGLTNEKLFF. The DNA for the CDR3 is TGTGCCTGGACTCCTTCAGGGTTAACTAATGAAAAACTGTTTTTT. The V and J genes are TRBV30 and TRBJ1-4; perhaps TRBD1 as D (5 bases). Between the trimmed V and J ends, which lost 4 bases and 1 base, there was a span of 13 bases. This CDR3 has 15 amino acids. From germline, CDR1 is GTSNPN and CDR2 SVGIG (reference sequence).

V is TRBV16 and J is TRBJ2-1, with D possibly being TRBD2 (6 bases). CDR3 length: 13 amino acids. The ends were cut back, 3 bases at V and 9 bases at J, with 12 bases in the middle. Germline loops: CDR1 KGHSY, CDR2 FQNENV. CDR3 in amino acids: CASSHGGSGEQFF. The CDR3 nucleotides read TGTGCCAGCAGCCATGGGGGGTCCGGTGAGCAGTTCTTC.

V is TRBV7-2 and J is TRBJ2-7, with a weak D call TRBD2 (5 bases). Deletions cut 11 bases from V and 1 base from J, with 9 bases between. The CDR3 has 11 amino acids. Germline CDR1 and CDR2: SGHTA and FQGNSA. The DNA of the CDR3 is TGTGCCTCGGGCGGGTCCTACGAGCAGTACTTC. Encoded protein: CASGGSYEQYF.